One and the same sample provided the 32 T cell receptor beta chains below, sequenced in a study of blood T cell repertoires in COVID-19. TCRdb keeps only in-frame clones here, not all; method: immunoSEQ multiplex PCR. The table shows 150,000 to 200,000 clones, with approximately 88% occurring only once. The sequencing input was PBMCs or T cells enriched from blood (not recorded which). Receptors were obtained from a woman aged 55-69 years who had recovered from COVID-19.

The rearrangement joins TRBV3-1 (or the pseudogene TRBV3-2) to TRBJ1-5; no definite D call. Per germline, CDR1 LGHDT and CDR2 YNNKEL (reference sequence). The CDR3 covers 13 residues. The V and J ends lost 5 bases and 2 bases respectively, with 7 bases between them. Here the CDR3 reads CASSRTGNQPQHF. The CDR3 nucleotides are TGTGCCAGCAGCAGAACAGGCAATCAGCCCCAGCATTTT.

The chain joins TRBV4-1 to TRBJ2-1, with 8 bases aligning to TRBD1. The CDR3 spans 13 residues. Unmatched junction bases numbered 0, after V lost 2 bases and J lost 6 bases. Germline CDR1 and CDR2: MGHRA and YSYEKL. The CDR3 nucleotides read TGCGCCAGCAGCCAAACAGGGGGCAATGAGCAGTTCTTC. Translated, it gives CASSQTGGNEQFF.

The chain is built from TRBV18 and TRBJ2-3; 10 positions agree with TRBD2. The CDR3 spans 16 residues. V gave up 2 bases and J gave up 5 bases; unmatched junction bases: 7. The germline gives CDR1 KGHSH, CDR2 LQKENI. The CDR3 sequence is CASSPRSGGAVDTQYF. CDR3 bases: TGTGCCAGCTCACCAAGGAGCGGGGGGGCCGTAGATACGCAGTATTTT.

This clone was counted a few times. The J gene is TRBJ2-2, the V gene TRBV7-9, with TRBD2 as a possible D gene (5 bases). Between the trimmed V and J ends, which lost 1 base and 2 bases, there was a span of 8 bases. CDR1 is SEHNR, CDR2 FQNEAQ, per germline (reference sequence). This CDR3 has 15 residues. This chain's CDR3 is CASSLDAGNTGELFF. The DNA for the CDR3 is TGTGCCAGCAGCTTAGACGCGGGCAACACCGGGGAGCTGTTTTTT.

This clone was seen just once. The chain is built from TRBV5-1 and TRBJ1-3; no reliable D call. Germline V gene sequence: CDR1 SGHRS, CDR2 YFSETQ. Trimming took 0 bases from V and 0 from J, leaving 7 bases between them. The length of the CDR3 is 15 residues. The DNA for the CDR3 is TGCGCCAGCAGCTTGGCCGGGGTCTCTGGAAACACCATATATTTT. It is translated as CASSLAGVSGNTIYF.

This chain uses TRBV5-1 with TRBJ2-7; D may be TRBD1 (6 bases). The CDR3 extends over 15 amino acids. V lost 4 bases and J 4 bases, leaving 18 bases between the germline ends. The germline V gene has CDR1 SGHRS and CDR2 YFSETQ. CDR3 sequence: CASSPGQSAPYEQYF. CDR3 nucleotides: TGCGCCAGCAGCCCCGGACAGTCTGCCCCTTACGAGCAGTACTTC. Complete variable domain (other parts from reference TRBV5-1 and TRBJ2-7): KAGVTQTPRYLIKTRGQQVTLSCSPISGHRSVSWYQQTPGQGLQFLFEYFSETQRNKGNFPGRFSGRQFSNSRSEMNVSTLELGDSALYLCASSPGQSAPYEQYFGPGTRLTVT.

The V call is TRBV7-2, the J call TRBJ1-1; weak D call: TRBD1 (5 bases). The CDR3 loop spans 13 amino acids. V was cut by 5 bases and J by 2 bases, with 9 bases left in between. Germline values: CDR1 SGHTA, CDR2 FQGNSA. DNA for the CDR3: TGTGCCAGCAGCATGACAGCAAACACTGAAGCTTTCTTT. It is translated as CASSMTANTEAFF. The full variable domain, in which reference TRBV7-2 and TRBJ1-1 provide the parts outside the CDR3, is GAGVSQSPSNKVTEKGKDVELRCDPISGHTALYWYRQSLGQGLEFLIYFQGNSAPDKSGLPSDRFSAERTGGSVSTLTIQRTQQEDSAVYLCASSMTANTEAFFGQGTRLTVV.

This clone was seen a single time. V usage is TRBV9 and J usage is TRBJ1-2; weak D call: TRBD1 (5 bases). The germline V and J ends were trimmed by 0 bases and 3 bases, with 12 bases remaining between them. Germline V gene data show CDR1 as SGDLS and CDR2 as YYNGEE. This CDR3 spans 15 amino acids. The DNA for the CDR3 is TGTGCCAGCAGCGTAGAGGGGAACACGGACTATGGCTACACCTTC. This translates into CASSVEGNTDYGYTF.

The rearrangement uses TRBV19 and TRBJ1-1; 7 bases line up with TRBD1. The V and J ends lost 3 bases and 5 bases, in that order; junction bases with no gene match: 6. Germline V gene data show CDR1 as LNHDA and CDR2 as SQIVND (reference sequence). CDR3 size: 14 residues. For the CDR3, the DNA is TGTGCCAGTAGTATGGTCCTGGGACAGACTGAAGCTTTCTTT. Translated: CASSMVLGQTEAFF.

V and J are TRBV5-1 and TRBJ2-2, with TRBD2 matching 12 bases. V lost 4 bases, J lost 9 bases, and 10 bases stayed unmatched. There are 16 residues in the CDR3. Germline CDR1 reads SGHRS; CDR2 reads YFSETQ. The DNA for the CDR3 is TGCGCCAGCAGCCTACTGACTAGCGGGAGAAATCGGGAGCTGTTTTTT. Its protein is CASSLLTSGRNRELFF.

The chain has TRBV9 and TRBJ2-5, with 7 nucleotides matching TRBD1. Germline-derived CDR1 and CDR2 are SGDLS and YYNGEE. V gave up 3 bases and J gave up 5 bases; unmatched junction bases: 4. The CDR3 consists of 13 residues. This chain's CDR3 is CASSGQGWETQYF. CDR3 bases: TGTGCCAGCAGCGGACAGGGATGGGAGACCCAGTACTTC.

The chain employs TRBV20-1 and TRBJ2-7, with a tentative D call TRBD2 (5 bases). The germline CDR1 and CDR2 sequences are DFQATT and SNEGSKA (reference sequence). The CDR3 spans 11 residues. CDR3 sequence (DNA): TGCAGCCACAAGAGGGATTACGAGCAGTACTTC. Amino acids: CSHKRDYEQYF.

The V and J genes are TRBV7-8 and TRBJ2-4; 9 bases fit TRBD1. The ends lost 4 bases at V and 6 bases at J; junction bases unmatched: 7. This CDR3 has 15 amino acids. Germline lookup yields CDR1 SGHVS and CDR2 FQNEAQ. In nucleotides, the CDR3 is TGTGCCAGCAGCTACACAGGGGGCCTTATAAACATTCAGTACTTC. This encodes CASSYTGGLINIQYF.

The V call is TRBV7-9, the J call TRBJ1-4; 8 bases match TRBD1. Germline trimming cut 3 bases from V and 5 bases from J; bases unmatched to any gene: 5. Germline V CDR1 and CDR2: SEHNR, FQNEAQ (reference sequence). The CDR3 length is 15 residues. Written as DNA, the CDR3 is TGTGCCAGCAGCTTCGGACAGGGCAAAAATGAAAAACTGTTTTTT. This encodes CASSFGQGKNEKLFF.

This clone was seen a single time. One end of the junction is discordant with germline, which a read error may explain. The gene calls are TRBV9 and TRBJ2-5; the D gene is possibly TRBD2 (5 bases). Per germline, CDR1 SGDLS and CDR2 YYNGEE. The CDR3 loop spans 13 amino acids. CDR3 region: CAGSVVSGETQYF. The CDR3 coding sequence is TGTGCCGGCAGCGTAGTGAGCGGAGAGACCCAGTACTTC.

V and J are TRBV5-1 and TRBJ2-6; D perhaps matches TRBD1 (6 bases). Germline V gene data show CDR1 as SGHRS and CDR2 as YFSETQ. Trimming took 2 bases from V and 0 from J, leaving 15 bases between them. This CDR3 comprises 18 residues. The CDR3 protein is CASSLMYQGNSGANVLTF. CDR3 DNA: TGCGCCAGCAGCTTAATGTACCAGGGGAACTCTGGGGCCAACGTCCTGACTTTC.

This clone showed up just a few times. The genes are TRBV6-5 and TRBJ2-3; no firm D call. The CDR3 length is 14 residues. Germline lookup yields CDR1 MNHEY and CDR2 SVGAGI. V was shortened by 6 bases and J by 4 bases, with 14 bases between the two germline ends. CDR3 sequence reads: CASSHRTVPDTQYF. The CDR3 nucleotides are TGTGCCAGCAGCCACAGAACGGTTCCAGATACGCAGTATTTT.

This clone was recorded only once. The gene calls are TRBV28 and TRBJ1-2, with 10 bases that match TRBD1. This CDR3 region has 15 residues. Per the germline V gene, CDR1 is MDHEN and CDR2 is SYDVKM. V shed 6 bases, J shed 7 bases, and the junction held 11 bases outside the gene matches. CDR3 residues: CASRIPSGQGGGYTF. The CDR3 nucleotides read TGTGCCAGCAGAATCCCCAGCGGACAGGGGGGTGGCTACACCTTC.

Written as DNA, the CDR3 is TGTGCCAGCAGCCCGGGACAGGGTTTTTCGGCTCATGGCTACACCTTC. It encodes CASSPGQGFSAHGYTF. This chain connects TRBV5-4 to TRBJ1-2; 9 nucleotides align to TRBD1. The CDR3 has 16 residues. The J segment lost 6 bases and the V segment lost 4 bases, leaving 13 bases of the junction unmatched. The germline gives CDR1 SGHNT, CDR2 YYREEE (reference sequence).

The rearrangement uses TRBV19 and TRBJ2-1; D possibly corresponds to TRBD2 (6 bases). The CDR3 spans 14 residues. The germline gives CDR1 LNHDA, CDR2 SQIVND (reference sequence). V was cut by 10 bases and J by 9 bases, with 22 bases left in between. CDR3 protein: CATIPRMGLSEQFF. CDR3 nucleotides: TGTGCCACCATACCTAGAATGGGACTCAGTGAGCAGTTCTTC. The full variable domain, its missing parts supplied by reference TRBV19 and TRBJ2-1, is DGGITQSPKYLFRKEGQNVTLSCEQNLNHDAMYWYRQDPGQGLRLIYYSQIVNDFQKGDIAEGYSVSREKKESFPLTVTSAQKNPTAFYLCATIPRMGLSEQFFGPGTRLTVL.

V usage is TRBV6-1 and J usage is TRBJ1-3; D unclear. CDR3 length equals 11 residues. Trimming removed 7 bases at V and 9 bases at J, with 10 bases between. Germline lookup yields CDR1 MNHNS and CDR2 SASEGT. CDR3 coding DNA: TGTGCCAGCACCCTTGGCGGCACCATATATTTT. The encoded protein is CASTLGGTIYF.

V and J are TRBV19 and TRBJ1-1; the match to TRBD1 covers 8 bases. The V and J ends lost 5 bases and 4 bases, in that order; junction bases with no gene match: 6. Per the germline V gene, CDR1 is LNHDA and CDR2 is SQIVND (reference sequence). The CDR3 totals 14 residues. The CDR3 spells CASSGQDRATEAFF. DNA of the CDR3: TGTGCCAGTAGTGGCCAGGACAGGGCCACTGAAGCTTTCTTT.

In nucleotides, the CDR3 is TGCGCCAGCAGCGATTCGCCCGGGACAGGGAAGTATGGCTACACCTTC. Translated: CASSDSPGTGKYGYTF. V usage is TRBV5-1 and J usage is TRBJ1-2; 9 nucleotides agree with TRBD1. J gave up 5 bases and V 4 bases, and 12 bases lay outside the gene matches. Germline V CDR1 and CDR2: SGHRS, YFSETQ. The CDR3 spans 16 residues. Variable domain in full (rest from reference TRBV5-1 and TRBJ1-2): KAGVTQTPRYLIKTRGQQVTLSCSPISGHRSVSWYQQTPGQGLQFLFEYFSETQRNKGNFPGRFSGRQFSNSRSEMNVSTLELGDSALYLCASSDSPGTGKYGYTFGSGTRLTVV.

The J gene is TRBJ2-7, the V gene TRBV5-1; 7 bases fit TRBD2. This CDR3 comprises 16 residues. Germline V CDR1 and CDR2: SGHRS, YFSETQ. The V segment lost 0 bases and the J segment 8 bases; nucleotides outside the gene matches: 14. DNA of the CDR3: TGCGCCAGCAGCTTGGCCCAGAGGGGCCGGGGGGAGAAGCAGTACTTC. Amino acids: CASSLAQRGRGEKQYF. Based on the CDR3 plus reference TRBV5-1 and TRBJ2-7, the full variable domain is KAGVTQTPRYLIKTRGQQVTLSCSPISGHRSVSWYQQTPGQGLQFLFEYFSETQRNKGNFPGRFSGRQFSNSRSEMNVSTLELGDSALYLCASSLAQRGRGEKQYFGPGTRLTVT.

The gene calls are TRBV4-2 and TRBJ2-3; D remains unclear. Germline-derived CDR1 and CDR2 are LGHNA and YNFKEQ. V was cut by 0 bases and J by 4 bases, with 8 bases left in between. The CDR3 runs 14 residues. For the CDR3, the DNA is TGTGCCAGCAGCCAAGATTTCTACCCAGATACGCAGTATTTT. It encodes CASSQDFYPDTQYF.

This clone was detected only once. The CDR3 here is CSVLLGPANLFF. CDR3 DNA sequence: TGCAGCGTCTTGTTGGGGCCGGCGAACCTGTTTTTT. The rearrangement uses TRBV29-1 and TRBJ1-4, with a possible D match to TRBD1 (5 bases). The CDR3 is made up of 12 amino acids. Germline CDR1 is SQVTM and CDR2 is ANQGSEA. V gave up 6 bases and J gave up 14 bases, with 19 bases separating them.

The chain couples TRBV2 to TRBJ2-3; D is unclear. V dropped 2 bases and J dropped 11 bases, with 14 bases sitting between them. Germline CDR1 SNHLY, CDR2 FYNNEI. This CDR3 is built from 13 residues. The CDR3 protein is CASSESSSFLQYF. CDR3 nucleotides: TGTGCCAGCAGTGAATCTTCTTCGTTCCTGCAGTATTTT.

The chain recombines TRBV5-1 with TRBJ2-7; D remains unclear. Per germline, CDR1 SGHRS and CDR2 YFSETQ. Trimming left V 1 base short and J 1 base short, with 9 bases between. The CDR3 has 14 amino acids. The CDR3 loop is CASSLIADSYEQYF. Here the CDR3 DNA reads TGCGCCAGCAGCTTGATTGCGGATTCCTACGAGCAGTACTTC.

J is TRBJ1-5 and V is TRBV27, with D tentatively TRBD1 (5 bases). The CDR3 extends over 17 amino acids. From germline, CDR1 is MNHEY and CDR2 SMNVEV (reference sequence). V lost 7 bases and J 2 bases, leaving 21 bases between the germline ends. CDR3 DNA: TGTGCCAGCATGCGCTCTTTCGGGCCGGGGGGCAATCAGCCCCAGCATTTT. Translating it yields CASMRSFGPGGNQPQHF.

This sequence joins TRBV2 and TRBJ1-1; 8 nucleotides line up with TRBD1. V lost 4 bases and J lost 0; bases outside the gene matches: 7. Germline V CDR1 and CDR2: SNHLY, FYNNEI. The CDR3 contains 16 residues. CDR3: CASSVRTGSVNTEAFF. Here the CDR3 DNA reads TGTGCCAGCAGTGTACGGACAGGGTCGGTGAACACTGAAGCTTTCTTT.

The CDR3 DNA reads as TGTGCCAGCAGCCCAGGGGCGGGGGCTGGATCGAACACTGAAGCTTTCTTT. Amino acid sequence: CASSPGAGAGSNTEAFF. The rearrangement joins TRBV9 to TRBJ1-1; D may be TRBD1 (6 bases). Germline assignment: CDR1 SGDLS and CDR2 YYNGEE. There are 17 residues in the CDR3. Trimming removed 4 bases at V and 1 base at J, with 20 bases between.

The V gene is TRBV3-1 (or the pseudogene TRBV3-2), the J gene TRBJ1-4; D call uncertain. V was cut by 4 bases and J by 7 bases, with 7 bases left in between. Germline V gives CDR1 LGHDT, CDR2 YNNKEL (reference sequence). The CDR3 is 12 residues long. The CDR3 loop reads CASSPGGEKLFF. In DNA, the CDR3 is TGTGCCAGCAGCCCCGGCGGTGAAAAACTGTTTTTT.